One sample yielded the 13 T cell receptor beta chains listed below, sequenced in a study of CD8 T cells in ankylosing spondylitis. Findings of the study overall: What seemed typical of ankylosing spondylitis blood was a TCR beta motif built from roughly eight highly homologous variants.

TCRdb re-called the 5' RACE reads through MiXCR, storing one row per CDR3 protein. The top ten hold under 20% of the sample, which has more than 600,000 distinct CDR3 sequences, about 20% seen once. No cognate antigen is known for these TCRs. Material for sequencing was blood, either unsorted or a sorted T cell fraction (not recorded which). Receptor source: a male donor with ankylosing spondylitis.

This clonotype was seen a single time. The V gene is TRBV27, the J gene TRBJ2-1; TRBD1 matches 7 bases. V was pared by 8 bases and J by 2 bases, with 6 bases of the junction left unmatched. The CDR3 is 14 amino acids. CDR1 and CDR2 from the germline V gene are MNHEY and SMNVEV (reference sequence). CDR3 DNA sequence: TGTGCCAGCTGGAACAGGGGCACCTACAATGAGCAGTTCTTC. Its protein product is CASWNRGTYNEQFF.

This rearrangement joins TRBV20-1 to TRBJ2-2, with TRBD2 identical over 7 bases. Germline V gene sequence: CDR1 DFQATT, CDR2 SNEGSKA (reference sequence). The CDR3 has 15 amino acids. J gave up 5 bases and V 0 bases, and 6 bases lay outside the gene matches. CDR3 in DNA: TGCAGTGCTAGAGATCAAGGCGGGGGAACCGGGGAGCTGTTTTTT. Protein sequence: CSARDQGGGTGELFF.

This chain links TRBV15 with TRBJ1-5; 8 bases agree with TRBD1. This CDR3 spans 14 amino acids. Germline lookup yields CDR1 LNHNV and CDR2 YYDKDF (reference sequence). J gave up 6 bases and V 6 bases, and 7 bases lay outside the gene matches. CDR3 loop: CATREGQGFQPQHF. CDR3 sequence (DNA): TGTGCCACCAGGGAAGGACAGGGTTTTCAGCCCCAGCATTTT. Combining the CDR3 with reference TRBV15 and TRBJ1-5 gives the whole variable domain DAMVIQNPRYQVTQFGKPVTLSCSQTLNHNVMYWYQQKSSQAPKLLFHYYDKDFNNEADTPDNFQSRRPNTSFCFLDIRSPGLGDTAMYLCATREGQGFQPQHFGDGTRLSIL.

V gene TRBV5-5 combines with J gene TRBJ2-3; unclear D gene. Germline-derived CDR1 and CDR2 are SGHKS and YYEKEE (reference sequence). V was clipped by 3 bases and J by 5 bases, with 7 bases between them. The CDR3 loop spans 12 amino acids. The CDR3 sequence: CASSWTGDTQYF. CDR3 sequence (DNA): TGTGCCAGCAGCTGGACGGGAGATACGCAGTATTTT.

The chain links TRBV2 to TRBJ1-6, with a tentative D call TRBD1 (5 bases). CDR1 SNHLY and CDR2 FYNNEI come from the germline V gene. V was pared by 6 bases and J by 10 bases, with 22 bases between. This CDR3 spans 16 amino acids. This chain's CDR3 is CASSADPRAQGSPLHF. CDR3 sequence (DNA): TGTGCCAGCAGCGCCGACCCCCGGGCCCAGGGATCACCCCTCCACTTT.

The genes are TRBV14 and TRBJ2-7, with a possible D match to TRBD2 (5 bases). CDR1 is SGHDN and CDR2 is FVKESK in the germline V gene. The V and J ends lost 4 bases and 2 bases respectively, with 12 bases between them. This CDR3 is 14 amino acids long. Here the CDR3 DNA reads TGTGCCAGCAGCCGCGGGTTGCCTCCCTACGAGCAGTACTTC. It encodes CASSRGLPPYEQYF.

This clonotype has just a few counts. The chain employs TRBV11-2 and TRBJ2-7; TRBD2 matches at 9 bases. Germline V lookup: CDR1 SGHAT, CDR2 FQNNGV. The CDR3 runs to 16 residues. V lost 2 bases to trimming and J lost 1 base; unmatched junction nucleotides: 6. CDR3 in amino acids: CASSLRLAGGSYEQYF. CDR3 nucleotides: TGTGCCAGCAGCTTACGATTGGCGGGGGGGTCCTACGAGCAGTACTTC. The full variable domain, its missing parts supplied by reference TRBV11-2 and TRBJ2-7, is EAGVAQSPRYKIIEKRQSVAFWCNPISGHATLYWYQQILGQGPKLLIQFQNNGVVDDSQLPKDRFSAERLKGVDSTLKIQPAKLEDSAVYLCASSLRLAGGSYEQYFGPGTRLTVT.

The chain combines TRBV28 with TRBJ2-7, with 10 bases that match TRBD1. V trimming: 5 bases; J trimming: 6 bases; junction bases outside the gene matches: 7. This CDR3 is 14 amino acids long. Germline lookup yields CDR1 MDHEN and CDR2 SYDVKM. The CDR3 sequence is CASSPRDRGAEQYF. CDR3 DNA: TGTGCCAGCAGTCCCCGGGACAGGGGCGCCGAGCAGTACTTC.

The chain links TRBV4-1 to TRBJ1-1; D ambiguous. Germline loops: CDR1 MGHRA, CDR2 YSYEKL. Deletions cut 4 bases from V and 4 bases from J, with 13 bases between. The CDR3 loop spans 14 amino acids. The CDR3 is CASSLEGHSTEAFF. The DNA of the CDR3 is TGCGCCAGCAGCCTGGAGGGTCATAGCACTGAAGCTTTCTTT.

J is TRBJ2-1 and V is TRBV7-3; TRBD1 is a possible D gene (6 bases). V was pared by 4 bases and J by 7 bases, with 17 bases between. This CDR3 contains 15 residues. CDR1 and CDR2 from the germline V gene are SGHTA and FQGTGA. The CDR3 here is CASSSPGVQRNEQFF. The CDR3 DNA reads TGTGCCAGCAGCTCGCCAGGGGTACAGAGGAATGAGCAGTTCTTC. Variable domain in full (rest from reference TRBV7-3 and TRBJ2-1): GAGVSQTPSNKVTEKGKYVELRCDPISGHTALYWYRQSLGQGPEFLIYFQGTGAADDSGLPNDRFFAVRPEGSVSTLKIQRTERGDSAVYLCASSSPGVQRNEQFFGPGTRLTVL.

The chain links TRBV7-8 to TRBJ2-3; 12 nucleotides agree with TRBD2. CDR3 length equals 17 residues. The germline CDR1 and CDR2 sequences are SGHVS and FQNEAQ. The V gene end was trimmed by 2 bases and the J gene end by 6 bases; junction bases not matched to a gene: 9. CDR3 region: CASSLIPGLAGPDTQYF. CDR3 in DNA: TGTGCCAGCAGCTTAATCCCGGGACTAGCGGGCCCCGATACGCAGTATTTT.

The chain links TRBV27 to TRBJ1-2, with D possibly matching TRBD1 (6 bases). Trimming cost V 5 bases and J 0 bases, with 13 bases left between them. This CDR3 spans 15 amino acids. The V gene's germline CDR1 is MNHEY and CDR2 SMNVEV (reference sequence). The CDR3 loop is CASSAEDSPNYGYTF. Written as DNA, the CDR3 is TGTGCCAGCAGTGCCGAGGACAGTCCTAACTATGGCTACACCTTC.

This clonotype was observed many times. The J gene is TRBJ2-1, the V gene TRBV28; the match to TRBD1 covers 9 bases. Losses at the gene ends were 6 bases for V and 7 bases for J; bases not matched to a gene: 4. The CDR3 runs 13 residues. Per the germline V gene, CDR1 is MDHEN and CDR2 is SYDVKM. In DNA form, the CDR3 reads TGTGCCAGCAGCTTGACAGGGGGTAATGAGCAGTTCTTC. It translates to CASSLTGGNEQFF.